One sample yielded the 32 T cell receptor beta chains listed below, sequenced in a study of blood T cell repertoires in COVID-19. This table comes from immunoSEQ multiplex PCR, and its TCRdb copy is limited to in-frame clones, with some not included. The sample yields 150,000 to 200,000 clones, more than 75% seen once. Sequenced: peripheral blood. These receptors originate from a human donor in a cohort sampled during active COVID-19.

The chain couples TRBV6-1 to TRBJ2-5, with D possibly matching TRBD1 (5 bases). Germline CDR1 MNHNS, CDR2 SASEGT. V shed 0 bases and J shed 5 bases, with 10 bases lying between them. The CDR3 is made up of 14 amino acids. CDR3 region: CASSEAGGAETQYF. CDR3 nucleotide sequence: TGTGCCAGCAGTGAAGCGGGTGGGGCGGAGACCCAGTACTTC.

The rearrangement links TRBV27 to TRBJ2-2, with 8 bases identical to TRBD1. The junction had 7 bases not matched to a gene; V was cut back by 4 bases and J by 3 bases. The length of the CDR3 is 16 residues. From germline, CDR1 is MNHEY and CDR2 SMNVEV (reference sequence). The CDR3 loop reads CASSSRAGGYTGELFF. CDR3 coding DNA: TGTGCCAGCAGTTCCCGGGCAGGGGGCTACACCGGGGAGCTGTTTTTT.

The gene calls are TRBV10-3 and TRBJ2-1, with D possibly being TRBD1 (6 bases). Germline CDR1 and CDR2: ENHRY and SYGVKD. Trimming stripped 5 bases from V and 4 bases from J, with 9 bases between. CDR3 length: 13 residues. CDR3 bases: TGTGCCATCAGTTCCGGACAGTACAATGAGCAGTTCTTC. Its protein is CAISSGQYNEQFF.

The rearrangement links TRBV7-2 to TRBJ1-4, with 9 bases aligning to TRBD1. V trimming: 7 bases; J trimming: 7 bases; junction bases outside the gene matches: 13. The CDR3 runs 16 residues. Germline CDR1 is SGHTA and CDR2 is FQGNSA. Here the CDR3 DNA reads TGTGCCAGCAAAGGAACAGGGGGCGGGAAGGGTGAAAAACTGTTTTTT. It yields the protein CASKGTGGGKGEKLFF. Full variable domain (missing parts from reference TRBV7-2 and TRBJ1-4): GAGVSQSPSNKVTEKGKDVELRCDPISGHTALYWYRQSLGQGLEFLIYFQGNSAPDKSGLPSDRFSAERTGGSVSTLTIQRTQQEDSAVYLCASKGTGGGKGEKLFFGSGTQLSVL.

V usage is TRBV19 and J usage is TRBJ2-5; 10 bases are a match to TRBD2. The CDR3 length is 14 residues. Germline CDR1 is LNHDA and CDR2 is SQIVND (reference sequence). The V and J ends lost 6 bases and 1 base, in that order; junction bases with no gene match: 2. CDR3 in amino acids: CASRKRGGQETQYF. The CDR3 DNA is TGTGCCAGTAGGAAGCGGGGGGGCCAAGAGACCCAGTACTTC.

The gene calls are TRBV6-1 and TRBJ1-3; 9 positions match TRBD1. The trim removed 2 bases at V and 11 bases at J, leaving 7 bases unmatched. CDR3 length: 14 residues. Germline V gene data show CDR1 as MNHNS and CDR2 as SASEGT. The chain's CDR3 is CASSEWDRAAPIYF. In DNA form, the CDR3 reads TGTGCCAGCAGTGAATGGGACAGGGCGGCTCCCATATATTTT.

The gene calls are TRBV6-5 and TRBJ2-7; D is uncertain. Trimming removed 4 bases at V and 2 bases at J, with 15 bases between. Per the germline V gene, CDR1 is MNHEY and CDR2 is SVGAGI. The CDR3 covers 15 residues. The chain's CDR3 is CASSFKLSGPYEQYF. The CDR3 region has the DNA TGTGCCAGCAGTTTCAAATTATCTGGGCCCTACGAGCAGTACTTC.

This clone was counted a single time. This chain joins TRBV7-2 and TRBJ2-5; 7 positions match TRBD2. The CDR3 has 15 amino acids. Trimming cost V 5 bases and J 4 bases; bases outside gene matches: 10. Germline V lookup: CDR1 SGHTA, CDR2 FQGNSA. DNA of the CDR3: TGTGCCAGCAGCCTCCGAGGGAGGGCTGGAGAGACCCAGTACTTC. Translation gives CASSLRGRAGETQYF.

This chain links TRBV5-1 with TRBJ1-1, with 8 positions matching TRBD1. CDR1 and CDR2 from the germline V gene are SGHRS and YFSETQ. This CDR3 has 16 residues. V shed 2 bases, J shed 0 bases, and the junction held 6 bases outside the gene matches. In nucleotides, the CDR3 is TGCGCCAGCAGCTTCCGGCCAGGGGGCATGAACACTGAAGCTTTCTTT. Amino acid sequence: CASSFRPGGMNTEAFF. Filled out from reference TRBV5-1 and TRBJ1-1, the complete variable domain reads KAGVTQTPRYLIKTRGQQVTLSCSPISGHRSVSWYQQTPGQGLQFLFEYFSETQRNKGNFPGRFSGRQFSNSRSEMNVSTLELGDSALYLCASSFRPGGMNTEAFFGQGTRLTVV.

The chain joins TRBV10-3 to TRBJ2-3, with TRBD2 identical over 9 bases. Per germline, CDR1 ENHRY and CDR2 SYGVKD. The J segment lost 5 bases and the V segment lost 2 bases, leaving 11 bases of the junction unmatched. This CDR3 has 17 amino acids. CDR3 DNA: TGTGCCATCAGTGAGCCCATGGGACTAGCTAAGGGAGATACGCAGTATTTT. Its translation: CAISEPMGLAKGDTQYF.

This clone was picked up one time. The chain carries TRBV27 and TRBJ1-1, with 7 bases that match TRBD1. The CDR3 extends over 14 amino acids. Germline V gives CDR1 MNHEY, CDR2 SMNVEV (reference sequence). The V and J ends lost 2 bases and 4 bases, in that order; junction bases with no gene match: 4. In DNA form, the CDR3 reads TGTGCCAGCAGTTTAACCGGGACAGCCACTGAAGCTTTCTTT. It codes for CASSLTGTATEAFF.

The V and J genes are TRBV10-1 and TRBJ1-5, with 9 bases lining up with TRBD1. Germline CDR1 reads WNHNN; CDR2 reads SYGVQD (reference sequence). CDR3 length equals 16 residues. Trimming took 10 bases from V and 4 from J; bases not matched to a gene: 14. CDR3 sequence: CATLTQGAYLNQPQHF. CDR3 bases: TGCGCCACTCTAACACAGGGGGCCTACCTTAATCAGCCCCAGCATTTT.

The J gene is TRBJ2-5, the V gene TRBV15, with TRBD1 matching 11 bases. This CDR3 is 16 amino acids long. The J segment lost 1 base and the V segment lost 6 bases, leaving 7 bases of the junction unmatched. Germline loops: CDR1 LNHNV, CDR2 YYDKDF (reference sequence). The CDR3 region is CATSAGDRGFQETQYF. The DNA for the CDR3 is TGTGCCACCAGTGCGGGGGACAGGGGGTTCCAAGAGACCCAGTACTTC.

The chain carries TRBV19 and TRBJ2-3; TRBD1 matches 9 bases. From germline, CDR1 is LNHDA and CDR2 SQIVND (reference sequence). The CDR3 loop spans 18 amino acids. The ends lost 1 base at V and 0 bases at J; junction bases unmatched: 8. CDR3 protein: CASSIGSDRGVSTDTQYF. The DNA for the CDR3 is TGTGCCAGTAGTATAGGATCGGACAGGGGTGTAAGCACAGATACGCAGTATTTT.

V usage is TRBV5-1 and J usage is TRBJ2-2, with a weak D call TRBD2 (5 bases). Germline V CDR1 and CDR2: SGHRS, YFSETQ. V gave up 0 bases and J gave up 2 bases, with 8 bases separating them. This CDR3 is 15 amino acids long. The CDR3 coding sequence is TGCGCCAGCAGCTTGGGAGGGTTCAACACCGGGGAGCTGTTTTTT. It is translated as CASSLGGFNTGELFF.

The chain employs TRBV4-1 and TRBJ2-3; D unclear. The CDR3 contains 16 residues. V lost 0 bases and J lost 3, with 13 bases in between. The germline gives CDR1 MGHRA, CDR2 YSYEKL. This CDR3 reads CASSQDPIGSTDTQYF. The CDR3 DNA sequence: TGCGCCAGCAGCCAAGATCCCATTGGCAGTACAGATACGCAGTATTTT.

The chain uses TRBV18 and TRBJ1-1; tentatively, D is TRBD1 (6 bases). Per the germline V gene, CDR1 is KGHSH and CDR2 is LQKENI. Trimming stripped 3 bases from V and 7 bases from J, with 12 bases between. The CDR3 runs to 13 residues. CDR3 in amino acids: CASSPFTGLEAFF. In DNA form, the CDR3 reads TGTGCCAGCTCACCTTTCACAGGGCTTGAAGCTTTCTTT.

The chain has TRBV2 and TRBJ2-3, with D possibly being TRBD2 (7 bases). Germline CDR1 reads SNHLY; CDR2 reads FYNNEI. The V and J ends lost 4 bases and 3 bases respectively, with 11 bases between them. The CDR3 runs 14 residues. The CDR3, as DNA: TGTGCCAGCAGTGGAGGGGGAGGGACAGATACGCAGTATTTT. Its protein product is CASSGGGGTDTQYF.

The CDR3 sequence is CASSSRALYTDTQYF. The CDR3 bases are TGTGCCAGCAGTTCAAGAGCCTTATACACAGATACGCAGTATTTT. The chain is built from TRBV27 and TRBJ2-3, with unresolved D. The germline CDR1 and CDR2 sequences are MNHEY and SMNVEV (reference sequence). V dropped 4 bases and J dropped 2 bases, with 13 bases sitting between them. The CDR3 is made up of 15 amino acids.

This sequence joins TRBV12-5 and TRBJ1-2, with D unresolved. Germline V gives CDR1 LGHNT, CDR2 FRNRAP. This CDR3 contains 12 residues. Trimming removed 5 bases from V and 4 bases from J, with 8 bases in between. CDR3: CASGPGFYGYTF. DNA for the CDR3: TGTGCTAGTGGTCCAGGCTTCTATGGCTACACCTTC.

The rearrangement uses TRBV4-3 and TRBJ1-6; TRBD1 aligns across 7 bases. J lost 7 bases, V lost 4 bases, and 4 bases had no gene match. This CDR3 has 14 residues. The V gene's germline CDR1 is LGHNA and CDR2 YSLEER. This chain's CDR3 is CASSLDRANSPLHF. Here the CDR3 DNA reads TGCGCCAGCAGCCTCGACAGGGCCAATTCACCCCTCCACTTT.

The genes are TRBV6-2 or TRBV6-3 and TRBJ2-4, with 7 bases identical to TRBD1. This CDR3 has 16 residues. Germline V gene sequence: CDR1 MNHEY, CDR2 SVGEGT. V shed 2 bases, J shed 0 bases, and the junction held 4 bases outside the gene matches. The CDR3 region is CASSYIGQAAKNIQYF. The CDR3 DNA sequence: TGTGCCAGCAGTTACATCGGACAGGCAGCCAAAAACATTCAGTACTTC.

The chain couples TRBV19 to TRBJ2-1, with 8 bases lining up with TRBD1. The CDR3 is made up of 15 amino acids. Unmatched junction bases numbered 3, after V lost 3 bases and J lost 2 bases. From germline, CDR1 is LNHDA and CDR2 SQIVND (reference sequence). CDR3 sequence: CASSMQGAPYNEQFF. In DNA form, the CDR3 reads TGTGCCAGTAGTATGCAGGGGGCGCCCTACAATGAGCAGTTCTTC.

The V call is TRBV2, the J call TRBJ1-2; 8 bases align to TRBD1. The CDR3 is 14 amino acids. V lost 2 bases to trimming and J lost 4 bases; unmatched junction nucleotides: 3. Germline V CDR1 and CDR2: SNHLY, FYNNEI. CDR3 sequence reads: CASSETGGGYGYTF. The DNA for the CDR3 is TGTGCCAGCAGTGAAACAGGGGGAGGCTATGGCTACACCTTC.

J is TRBJ2-6 and V is TRBV6-5; possible D gene TRBD1, 6 bases. V lost 6 bases to trimming and J lost 1 base, with 10 bases between them. Germline V gene lookup returns CDR1 MNHEY and CDR2 SVGAGI. The CDR3 sequence is 15 residues long. The CDR3 sequence is CASSQGQSGANVLTF. DNA for the CDR3: TGTGCCAGCAGCCAAGGACAGTCTGGGGCCAACGTCCTGACTTTC.

The genes are TRBV5-4 and TRBJ1-6; TRBD1 aligns across 10 bases. Germline assignment: CDR1 SGHNT and CDR2 YYREEE (reference sequence). The ends lost 4 bases at V and 6 bases at J; junction bases unmatched: 7. The CDR3 totals 16 residues. The DNA for the CDR3 is TGTGCCAGCAGCCCGACAGGGGGCGGTTCTAATTCACCCCTCCACTTT. This gives the protein CASSPTGGGSNSPLHF.

The genes are TRBV6-6 and TRBJ2-3; TRBD2 agrees at 8 bases. The CDR3 runs to 15 residues. CDR1 is MNHNY, CDR2 SVGAGI, per germline (reference sequence). V shed 5 bases and J 4 bases; nucleotides not matched to a gene: 8. CDR3 in DNA: TGTGCCAGCAGTAAGGGACTAGTAGTTGCAGATACGCAGTATTTT. It translates to CASSKGLVVADTQYF.

This clone was seen only once. This chain links TRBV19 with TRBJ2-5; TRBD2 agrees at 11 bases. The junction had 11 bases not matched to a gene; V was cut back by 4 bases and J by 1 base. The length of the CDR3 is 18 residues. The germline gives CDR1 LNHDA, CDR2 SQIVND (reference sequence). The CDR3 is CASSTTGLAGGTQETQYF. The CDR3, as DNA: TGTGCCAGTAGTACGACCGGGCTAGCGGGGGGCACCCAAGAGACCCAGTACTTC.

This clone was counted ten times or more. V and J are TRBV11-2 and TRBJ2-7, with 7 bases lining up with TRBD2. This CDR3 is built from 17 residues. J gave up 0 bases and V 1 base, and 9 bases lay outside the gene matches. Germline V lookup: CDR1 SGHAT, CDR2 FQNNGV. As DNA, the CDR3 is TGTGCCAGCAGCTTAGGACGGGGGGAGATCGGCTCCTACGAGCAGTACTTC. Encoded protein: CASSLGRGEIGSYEQYF.

The chain employs TRBV2 and TRBJ1-6; TRBD1 matches 7 bases. The CDR3 has 15 amino acids. Germline-derived CDR1 and CDR2 are SNHLY and FYNNEI. The V segment lost 6 bases and the J segment 9 bases; nucleotides outside the gene matches: 11. CDR3 sequence (DNA): TGTGCCAGCAGCAAAGGGGGCGGCTACGCTTCACCCCTCCACTTT. Translating gives CASSKGGGYASPLHF.

V usage is TRBV18 and J usage is TRBJ2-3, with D perhaps matching TRBD2 (5 bases). Trimming took off 4 bases at V and 4 bases at J, with 15 bases between the two ends. The CDR3 has 15 residues. Germline V gene lookup returns CDR1 KGHSH and CDR2 LQKENI. CDR3 nucleotide sequence: TGTGCCAGCTCACGAGGGCAGGCCAACGCAGATACGCAGTATTTT. This translates into CASSRGQANADTQYF.

The J gene is TRBJ2-1, the V gene TRBV18; D gene uncertain. The CDR3 extends over 14 amino acids. Germline V gene data show CDR1 as KGHSH and CDR2 as LQKENI. Between the trimmed V and J ends, which lost 3 bases and 8 bases, there was a span of 14 bases. The CDR3 here is CASSPNGRAHEQFF. The CDR3 DNA sequence: TGTGCCAGCTCACCCAACGGCAGAGCGCATGAGCAGTTCTTC.